The T cell receptor (beta chain) described here comes from a study of T cells in Graves' hyperthyroidism and ophthalmopathy. Points from the study as a whole: In the blood, most expanded thyroid clonotypes above 0.001 appeared as well. In validation, the model predicted ophthalmopathy. These predictions came a median about 6.5 months before onset.

The study included ophthalmopathy patients with Clinical Activity Score at least 3, NOSPECS grade at least 4 and duration under 3 months. PBMCs came from 8.5 to 10 ml fresh peripheral blood. TCR beta CDR3 regions were amplified from RNA transcripts. Carried out on the TCR CDR3, a first-round RT-PCR used the HTBI primer set. Each CDR3 protein is one row after TCRdb ran MiXCR on the multiplex PCR reads. In the table there are 490,000 or so distinct CDR3 sequences, 16% of which are singletons. About this clonotype: Antigen specificity is unknown. This may stem from a read error, because a much larger clone lies one nucleotide away.

The TCR was taken from a woman in her 30s with Graves' ophthalmopathy. Sequencing was done on a sample of blood.

CDR3 nucleotide sequence: TGCGCCAGCAGCTTGGATGGGACCTACAATGAGCAGCTCTTC. Amino acids: CASSLDGTYNEQLF. The V call is TRBV5-1, the J call TRBJ2-1; possibly TRBD1 or TRBD2 for D (5 bases each). Germline CDR1 reads SGHRS; CDR2 reads YFSETQ. This CDR3 spans 14 amino acids.